The 9 T cell receptor beta chains below all came from one sample that was sequenced in a study of CD8 T cells in Susac syndrome. Random-hexamer reverse transcription was applied to about 0.5 to 1 ug RNA. TCRdb reprocessed the immunoSEQ multiplex PCR reads via MiXCR and lists one record per CDR3 protein. The top ten clones hold more than 0.3% of a sample with some 97,000 distinct CDR3 sequences, around 96% of them seen once. Input material: CD8+ T cells from PBMCs. The receptors shown here come from a human donor with Susac syndrome.

The V gene is TRBV20-1, the J gene TRBJ2-7, with D perhaps given as TRBD1 or TRBD2 (6 bases each). Per the germline V gene, CDR1 is DFQATT and CDR2 is SNEGSKA (reference sequence). This CDR3 has 13 amino acids. V shed 4 bases and J shed 1 base, with 11 bases lying between them. The CDR3 nucleotides are TGCAGTGCTAATAAAGGGGGGTCCTACGAGCAGTACTTC. Translated, it gives CSANKGGSYEQYF.

In the case of this clonotype: At one end the junction does not follow the germline gene, possibly because of a read error. The chain employs TRBV7-7 and TRBJ2-4; D is ambiguous. This CDR3 region has 13 residues. Per germline, CDR1 SSHAT and CDR2 FNYEAQ (reference sequence). DNA for the CDR3: TGTGCTAGCAGCCCGGCCCTAGGGAACATTCAGTACTTC. This translates into CASSPALGNIQYF. Together with reference TRBV7-7 and TRBJ2-4, the CDR3 gives the full variable domain: GAGVSQSPRYKVTKRGQDVTLRCDPISSHATLYWYQQALGQGPEFLTYFNYEAQPDKSGLPSDRFSAERPEGSISTLTIQRTEQRDSAMYRCASSPALGNIQYFGAGTRLSVL.

A single count supports this clonotype. The gene calls are TRBV19 and TRBJ2-7; 9 bases are a match to TRBD1. J lost 9 bases, V lost 9 bases, and 12 bases had no gene match. Germline lookup yields CDR1 LNHDA and CDR2 SQIVND (reference sequence). The CDR3 sequence is 13 residues long. This chain's CDR3 is CASRDRAGQGQYF. CDR3 bases: TGTGCCAGCCGGGACAGGGCCGGACAAGGGCAGTACTTC.

The chain recombines TRBV4-1 with TRBJ2-1; weak D call: TRBD2 (6 bases). Germline CDR1 MGHRA, CDR2 YSYEKL. The CDR3 consists of 13 residues. Deletions cut 4 bases from V and 6 bases from J, with 10 bases between. Here the CDR3 DNA reads TGCGCCAGCAGCCCCCGGGAGCTCAATGAGCAGTTCTTC. Translating gives CASSPRELNEQFF.

V usage is TRBV9 and J usage is TRBJ1-1, with TRBD1 as a possible D gene (5 bases). The CDR3 has 14 residues. Germline V gene lookup returns CDR1 SGDLS and CDR2 YYNGEE. Trimming left V 0 bases short and J 3 bases short, with 9 bases between. The CDR3 here is CASSVGGTDTEAFF. The CDR3, as DNA: TGTGCCAGCAGCGTAGGGGGGACGGACACTGAAGCTTTCTTT. The full variable domain, its missing parts supplied by reference TRBV9 and TRBJ1-1, is DSGVTQTPKHLITATGQRVTLRCSPRSGDLSVYWYQQSLDQGLQFLIQYYNGEERAKGNILERFSAQQFPDLHSELNLSSLELGDSALYFCASSVGGTDTEAFFGQGTRLTVV.

The chain uses TRBV9 and TRBJ1-1; no definite D call. The CDR3 consists of 14 residues. V lost 4 bases and J 1 base, leaving 11 bases between the germline ends. Germline-derived CDR1 and CDR2 are SGDLS and YYNGEE. CDR3 region: CASSPEGGNTEAFF. As DNA, the CDR3 is TGTGCCAGCAGCCCCGAGGGTGGGAACACTGAAGCTTTCTTT.

In regard to this clonotype: The junction differs from germline at one of its ends, possibly a read error. The chain employs TRBV7-9 and TRBJ2-1; D perhaps matches TRBD1 (5 bases). Germline loops: CDR1 SEHNR, CDR2 FQNEAQ (reference sequence). The CDR3 sequence is 9 residues long. CDR3 region: CASSPRQLF. The CDR3 nucleotides read TGTGCCAGCAGCCCCCGACAGCTCTTC.

The chain joins TRBV13 to TRBJ1-2; 9 bases align to TRBD1. Germline V gives CDR1 PRHDT, CDR2 FYEKMQ (reference sequence). This CDR3 has 17 amino acids. Unmatched junction bases numbered 6, after V lost 0 bases and J lost 1 base. CDR3 loop: CASSLGSGTGNNYGYTF. The CDR3 coding sequence is TGTGCCAGCAGCTTAGGGTCTGGGACAGGGAATAACTATGGCTACACCTTC.

This rearrangement joins TRBV6-5 to TRBJ2-2; D not resolved. The CDR3 extends over 14 amino acids. Trimming took off 4 bases at V and 6 bases at J, with 12 bases between the two ends. From germline, CDR1 is MNHEY and CDR2 SVGAGI. This chain's CDR3 is CASSSQSPPGELFF. The CDR3 DNA reads TGTGCCAGCAGTTCCCAGTCCCCCCCCGGGGAGCTGTTTTTT.